This T cell receptor beta chain is from a study of T cells in Graves' hyperthyroidism and ophthalmopathy. Regarding the study as a whole: Most thyroid clonotypes with frequency above 0.001 were detected in blood.

RNA transcripts yielded amplified TCR beta CDR3 regions. TCR CDR3 regions were first amplified by RT-PCR with HTBI primers. Each CDR3 protein gets one entry after TCRdb re-called the multiplex PCR reads with MiXCR. The sample holds around 540,000 distinct CDR3 sequences, about half seen once. As to this clonotype: What it recognizes is unknown.

Trimming took 8 bases from V and 3 from J, leaving 13 bases between them. The germline gives CDR1 LNHNV, CDR2 YYDKDF (reference sequence). This CDR3 region has 13 residues. Sequenced sample: peripheral blood or thyroid tissue (not recorded which). The TCR was taken from a young woman with Graves' hyperthyroidism. The gene calls are TRBV15 and TRBJ2-5, with D tentatively TRBD1 (6 bases). The chain's CDR3 is CATRRDTEETQYF. The CDR3 coding sequence is TGTGCCACCCGACGGGACACCGAAGAGACCCAGTACTTC.